This T cell receptor (beta chain) is from a study of blood T cells in healthy people across ages. Broader study findings: The lack of PBMC sorting stopped any conclusive naive versus antigen-experienced comparison.

The V gene end was trimmed by 5 bases and the J gene end by 8 bases; junction bases not matched to a gene: 12. Germline values: CDR1 MNHEY, CDR2 SMNVEV (reference sequence). The CDR3 sequence is 18 residues long. Worth noting for this clonotype: No antigen is known for it.

Every sample gave at least 5.5 micrograms of total RNA when it was extracted. Combining a sample-barcoded 5' primer with a J-beta primer mix, a second PCR ran for roughly 7 to 12 cycles. One entry per CDR3 protein, called by TCRdb with MiXCR from the 5' RACE reads. The profile shows approximately 800,000 distinct CDR3 sequences, roughly 35% of them singletons. The gene calls are TRBV27 and TRBJ2-1, with 16 bases that match TRBD2. The sample was blood. This clonotype was sampled from a young man in good health. CDR3 bases: TGTGCCAGCAGTCCCGGGACTAGCGGGGGGGCGATTCAGGATGAGCAGTTCTTC. Translated, it gives CASSPGTSGGAIQDEQFF.